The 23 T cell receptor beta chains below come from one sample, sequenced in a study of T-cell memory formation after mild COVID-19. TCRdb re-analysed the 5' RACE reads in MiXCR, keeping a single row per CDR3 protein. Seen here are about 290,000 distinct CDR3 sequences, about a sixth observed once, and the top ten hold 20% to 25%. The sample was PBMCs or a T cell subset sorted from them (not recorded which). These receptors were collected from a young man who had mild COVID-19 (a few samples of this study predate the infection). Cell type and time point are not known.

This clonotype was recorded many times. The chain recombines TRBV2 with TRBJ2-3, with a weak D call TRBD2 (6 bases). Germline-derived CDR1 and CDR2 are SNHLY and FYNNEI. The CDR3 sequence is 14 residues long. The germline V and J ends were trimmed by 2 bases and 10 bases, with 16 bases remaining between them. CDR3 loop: CASSEIRGDSAQYF. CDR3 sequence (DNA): TGTGCCAGCAGTGAAATTCGTGGGGACTCAGCGCAGTATTTT.

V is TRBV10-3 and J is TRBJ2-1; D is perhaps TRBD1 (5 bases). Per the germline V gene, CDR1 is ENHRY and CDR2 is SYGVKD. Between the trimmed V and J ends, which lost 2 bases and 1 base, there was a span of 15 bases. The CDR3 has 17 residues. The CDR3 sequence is CAISEPGKGKSYNEQFF. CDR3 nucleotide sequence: TGTGCCATCAGTGAGCCAGGGAAGGGGAAGTCCTACAATGAGCAGTTCTTC.

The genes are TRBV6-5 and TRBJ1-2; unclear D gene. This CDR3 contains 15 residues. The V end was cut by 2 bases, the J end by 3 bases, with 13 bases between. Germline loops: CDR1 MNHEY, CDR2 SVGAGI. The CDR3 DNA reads TGTGCCAGCAGTTACGGTCGCGGACGAGACTATGGCTACACCTTC. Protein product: CASSYGRGRDYGYTF.

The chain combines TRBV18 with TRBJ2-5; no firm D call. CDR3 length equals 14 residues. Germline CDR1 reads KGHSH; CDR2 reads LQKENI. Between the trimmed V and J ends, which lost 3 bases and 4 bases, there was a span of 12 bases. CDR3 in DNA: TGTGCCAGCTCACCGGTCGCGGTCGGAGAGACCCAGTACTTC. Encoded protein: CASSPVAVGETQYF.

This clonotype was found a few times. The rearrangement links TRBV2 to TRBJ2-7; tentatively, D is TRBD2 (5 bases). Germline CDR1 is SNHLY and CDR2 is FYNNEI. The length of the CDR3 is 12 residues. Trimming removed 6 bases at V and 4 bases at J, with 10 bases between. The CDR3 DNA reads TGTGCCAGCAGAGCGGAACTTTACGAGCAGTACGTC. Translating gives CASRAELYEQYV.

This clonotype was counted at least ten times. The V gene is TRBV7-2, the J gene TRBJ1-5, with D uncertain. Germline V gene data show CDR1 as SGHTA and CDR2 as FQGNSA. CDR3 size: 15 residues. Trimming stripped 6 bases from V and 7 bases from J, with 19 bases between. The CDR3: CASSPEGRPRQPQHF. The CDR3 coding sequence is TGTGCCAGCAGTCCGGAGGGCAGGCCAAGGCAGCCCCAGCATTTT.

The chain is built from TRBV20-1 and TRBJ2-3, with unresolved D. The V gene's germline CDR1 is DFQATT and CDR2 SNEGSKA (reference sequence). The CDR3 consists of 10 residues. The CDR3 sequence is CSLPRDTQYF. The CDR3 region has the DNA TGCAGCCTCCCGCGGGATACGCAGTATTTT.

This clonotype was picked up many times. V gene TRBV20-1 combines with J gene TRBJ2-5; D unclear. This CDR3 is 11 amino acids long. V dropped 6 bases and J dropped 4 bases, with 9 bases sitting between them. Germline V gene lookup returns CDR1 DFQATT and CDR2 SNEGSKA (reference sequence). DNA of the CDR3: TGCAGTGCCCCCCGTGTAGAGACCCAGTACTTC. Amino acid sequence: CSAPRVETQYF.

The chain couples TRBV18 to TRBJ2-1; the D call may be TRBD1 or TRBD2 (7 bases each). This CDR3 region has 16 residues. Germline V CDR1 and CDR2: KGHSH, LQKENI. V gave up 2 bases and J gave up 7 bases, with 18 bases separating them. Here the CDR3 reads CASSPSLGRGLNEQFF. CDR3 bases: TGTGCCAGCTCACCAAGTCTTGGGAGGGGGCTGAATGAGCAGTTCTTC.

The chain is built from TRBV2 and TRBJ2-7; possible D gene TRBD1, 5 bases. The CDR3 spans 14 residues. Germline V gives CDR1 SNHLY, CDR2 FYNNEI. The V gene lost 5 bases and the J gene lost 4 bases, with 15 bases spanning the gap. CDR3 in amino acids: CASSLSGPWYEQYF. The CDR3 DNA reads TGTGCCAGCAGTCTTTCAGGGCCGTGGTACGAGCAGTACTTC.

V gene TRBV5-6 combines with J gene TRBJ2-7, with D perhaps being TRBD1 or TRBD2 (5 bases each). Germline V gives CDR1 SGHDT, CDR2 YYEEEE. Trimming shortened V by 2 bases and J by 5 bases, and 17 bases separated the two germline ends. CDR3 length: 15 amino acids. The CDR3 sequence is CASSFLRDLGDEQYF. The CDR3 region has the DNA TGTGCCAGCAGCTTTCTTAGGGACCTGGGAGACGAGCAGTACTTC.

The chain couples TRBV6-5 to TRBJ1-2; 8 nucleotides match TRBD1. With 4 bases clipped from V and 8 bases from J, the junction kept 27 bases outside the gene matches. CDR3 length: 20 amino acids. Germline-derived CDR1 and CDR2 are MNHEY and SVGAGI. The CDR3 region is CASSSRAGGGFASPSGGYTF. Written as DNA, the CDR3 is TGTGCCAGCAGTTCACGGGCAGGGGGCGGTTTTGCATCCCCCTCCGGCGGCTACACCTTC.

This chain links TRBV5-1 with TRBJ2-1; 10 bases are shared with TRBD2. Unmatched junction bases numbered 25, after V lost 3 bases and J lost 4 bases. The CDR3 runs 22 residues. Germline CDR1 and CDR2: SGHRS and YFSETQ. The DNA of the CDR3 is TGCGCCAGCAGCTCCGTGGGATCCTCCAAGGAAAAGCGGGGGGGATCTTACAATGAGCAGTTCTTC. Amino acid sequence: CASSSVGSSKEKRGGSYNEQFF.

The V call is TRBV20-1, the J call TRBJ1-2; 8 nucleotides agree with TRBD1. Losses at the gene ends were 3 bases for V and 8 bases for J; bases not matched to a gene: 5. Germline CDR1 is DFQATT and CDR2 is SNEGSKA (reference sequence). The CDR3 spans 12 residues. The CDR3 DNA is TGCAGTGCTAGGAGACAGGGGTTCGGCTACACCTTC. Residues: CSARRQGFGYTF.

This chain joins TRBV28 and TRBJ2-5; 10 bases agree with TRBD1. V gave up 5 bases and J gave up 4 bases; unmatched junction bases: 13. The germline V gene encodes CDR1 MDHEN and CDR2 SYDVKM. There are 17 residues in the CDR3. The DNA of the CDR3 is TGTGCCAGCAGTGCACCGATCGGGACAGGGGTCCCAGAGACCCAGTACTTC. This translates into CASSAPIGTGVPETQYF.

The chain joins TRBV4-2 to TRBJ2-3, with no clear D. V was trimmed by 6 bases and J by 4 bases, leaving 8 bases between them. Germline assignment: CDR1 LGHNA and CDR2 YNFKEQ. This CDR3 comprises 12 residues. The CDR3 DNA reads TGTGCCAGCAGGAATATAGCAGATACGCAGTATTTT. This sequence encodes CASRNIADTQYF.

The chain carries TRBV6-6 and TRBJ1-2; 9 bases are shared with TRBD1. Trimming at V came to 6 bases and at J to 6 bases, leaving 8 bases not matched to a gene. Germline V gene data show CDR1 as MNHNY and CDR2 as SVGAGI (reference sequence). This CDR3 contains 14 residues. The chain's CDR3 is CASRQTGGADGYTF. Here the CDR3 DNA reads TGTGCCAGCAGACAAACAGGGGGCGCAGATGGCTACACCTTC.

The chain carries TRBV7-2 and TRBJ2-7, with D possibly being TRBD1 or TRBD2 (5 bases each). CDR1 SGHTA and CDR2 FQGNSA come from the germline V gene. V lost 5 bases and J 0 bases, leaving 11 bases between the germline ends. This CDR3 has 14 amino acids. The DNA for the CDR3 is TGTGCCAGCAGCCGGGGACCGATCTCCTACGAGCAGTACTTC. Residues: CASSRGPISYEQYF. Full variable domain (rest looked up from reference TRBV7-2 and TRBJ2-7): GAGVSQSPSNKVTEKGKDVELRCDPISGHTALYWYRQSLGQGLEFLIYFQGNSAPDKSGLPSDRFSAERTGGSVSTLTIQRTQQEDSAVYLCASSRGPISYEQYFGPGTRLTVT.

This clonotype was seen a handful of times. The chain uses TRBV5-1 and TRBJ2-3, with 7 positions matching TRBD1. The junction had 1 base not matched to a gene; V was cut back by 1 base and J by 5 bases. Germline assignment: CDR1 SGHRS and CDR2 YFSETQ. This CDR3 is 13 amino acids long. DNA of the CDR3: TGCGCCAGCAGCTTGAGGGGGCGAGATACGCAGTATTTT. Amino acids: CASSLRGRDTQYF. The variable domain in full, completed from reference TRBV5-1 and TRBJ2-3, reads KAGVTQTPRYLIKTRGQQVTLSCSPISGHRSVSWYQQTPGQGLQFLFEYFSETQRNKGNFPGRFSGRQFSNSRSEMNVSTLELGDSALYLCASSLRGRDTQYFGPGTRLTVL.

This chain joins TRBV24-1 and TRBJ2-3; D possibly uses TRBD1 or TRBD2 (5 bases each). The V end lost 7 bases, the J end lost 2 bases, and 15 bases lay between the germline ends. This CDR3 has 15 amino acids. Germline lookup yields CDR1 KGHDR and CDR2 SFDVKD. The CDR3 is CATSETGAPTDTQYF. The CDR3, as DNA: TGTGCCACCAGCGAGACCGGGGCCCCCACAGATACGCAGTATTTT.

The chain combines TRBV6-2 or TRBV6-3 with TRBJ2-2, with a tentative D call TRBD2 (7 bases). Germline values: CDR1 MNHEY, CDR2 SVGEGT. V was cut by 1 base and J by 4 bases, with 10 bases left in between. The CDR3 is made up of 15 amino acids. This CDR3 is CASSYFGGRTGELFF. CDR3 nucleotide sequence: TGTGCCAGCAGTTACTTCGGGGGGCGCACCGGGGAGCTGTTTTTT.

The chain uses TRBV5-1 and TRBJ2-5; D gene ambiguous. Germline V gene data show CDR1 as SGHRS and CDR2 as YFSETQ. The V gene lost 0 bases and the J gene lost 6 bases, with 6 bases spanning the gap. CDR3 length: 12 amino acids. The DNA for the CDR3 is TGCGCCAGCAGCTTGGACCCAAAGACCCAGTACTTC. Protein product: CASSLDPKTQYF.

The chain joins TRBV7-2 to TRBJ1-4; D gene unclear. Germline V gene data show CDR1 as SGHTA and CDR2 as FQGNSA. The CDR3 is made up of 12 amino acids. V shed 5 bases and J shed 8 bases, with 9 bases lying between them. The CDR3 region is CASSDQREKLFF. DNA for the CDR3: TGTGCCAGCAGCGACCAGAGGGAAAAACTGTTTTTT.